These 18 T cell receptor beta chains share one sample of origin, sequenced in a study of cytomegalovirus exposure and HLA in healthy donors. Primers included in the PCR were 60 Vbeta and 13 Jbeta primers. Profiling relied on immunoSEQ multiplex PCR, and the TCRdb table lists in-frame clones only, not all of them. The data contain under 200,000 clones, about 86% of them singletons. Sequences were obtained from PBMCs. These receptors all stem from a woman in her 30s in good health and CMV-seronegative.

The chain recombines TRBV7-8 with TRBJ2-5; TRBD2 might be the D (5 bases). Deletions cut 5 bases from V and 5 bases from J, with 9 bases between. Germline assignment: CDR1 SGHVS and CDR2 FQNEAQ. The CDR3 consists of 12 residues. CDR3 in amino acids: CASSLRGETQYF. The CDR3 DNA reads TGTGCCAGCAGCCTCCGAGGGGAGACCCAGTACTTC.

This clone was counted a few times. CDR3 sequence reads: CANSQARGGNTEAFF. The DNA of the CDR3 is TGTGCCAACTCCCAAGCGAGGGGAGGGAACACTGAAGCTTTCTTT. The V call is TRBV6-6, the J call TRBJ1-1; possibly TRBD1 for D (5 bases). The germline CDR1 and CDR2 sequences are MNHNY and SVGAGI (reference sequence). Deletions cut 10 bases from V and 1 base from J, with 19 bases between. There are 15 residues in the CDR3.

The V call is TRBV7-2, the J call TRBJ1-5; possibly TRBD1 for D (6 bases). The CDR3 spans 16 residues. V was cut by 2 bases and J by 4 bases, with 15 bases left in between. Germline V gene sequence: CDR1 SGHTA, CDR2 FQGNSA. CDR3: CASSLLPFQGNQPQHF. The CDR3 nucleotides read TGTGCCAGCAGCTTACTACCATTTCAGGGGAATCAGCCCCAGCATTTT.

The chain employs TRBV28 and TRBJ2-1; D is perhaps TRBD2 (6 bases). The germline V and J ends were trimmed by 6 bases and 7 bases, with 19 bases remaining between them. Germline-derived CDR1 and CDR2 are MDHEN and SYDVKM. The CDR3 spans 15 residues. CDR3 bases: TGTGCCAGCAGCACCGGCGCAGGGAGCGGGAATGAGCAGTTCTTC. Translation gives CASSTGAGSGNEQFF.

In its sample, this clone was seen a few times. The V call is TRBV7-9, the J call TRBJ2-3; D gene unclear. Trimming removed 0 bases from V and 0 bases from J, with 4 bases in between. The CDR3 loop spans 14 amino acids. The V gene's germline CDR1 is SEHNR and CDR2 FQNEAQ (reference sequence). The CDR3 is CASSLARSTDTQYF. CDR3 bases: TGTGCCAGCAGCTTAGCCAGGAGCACAGATACGCAGTATTTT.

The V and J genes are TRBV25-1 and TRBJ2-3, with 10 bases that match TRBD2. The junction had 9 bases not matched to a gene; V was cut back by 4 bases and J by 2 bases. Germline V gene sequence: CDR1 MGHDK, CDR2 SYGVNS. This CDR3 has 17 residues. Here the CDR3 reads CASSAISGLAYTDTQYF. DNA for the CDR3: TGTGCCAGCAGTGCCATATCGGGACTAGCGTACACAGATACGCAGTATTTT.

CDR3 loop: CASSLGPGEGAEAFF. Here the CDR3 DNA reads TGTGCCAGCAGCTTAGGGCCGGGGGAAGGTGCTGAAGCTTTCTTT. This chain connects TRBV11-3 to TRBJ1-1; a weak D match, TRBD1 (5 bases). V was trimmed by 1 base and J by 6 bases, leaving 15 bases between them. The germline V gene has CDR1 SGHNT and CDR2 YENEEA. The CDR3 loop spans 15 amino acids.

V gene TRBV15 combines with J gene TRBJ2-2, with D perhaps matching TRBD1 (5 bases). Germline V gives CDR1 LNHNV, CDR2 YYDKDF (reference sequence). CDR3 length: 17 residues. Trimming took 2 bases from V and 3 from J, leaving 16 bases between them. The CDR3 nucleotides read TGTGCCACCAGCAGATCGATGGGCAGGGCCGACACCGGGGAGCTGTTTTTT. Amino acid sequence: CATSRSMGRADTGELFF.

This clone was seen a single time. The rearrangement links TRBV7-9 to TRBJ2-5, with 8 nucleotides matching TRBD1. The CDR3 consists of 17 residues. V was pared by 5 bases and J by 1 base, with 12 bases of the junction left unmatched. Germline CDR1 is SEHNR and CDR2 is FQNEAQ (reference sequence). CDR3 bases: TGTGCCAGCAGCCCACCCCCGCGACAGGGGCTCCAAGAGACCCAGTACTTC. Its translation is CASSPPPRQGLQETQYF.

The gene calls are TRBV5-4 and TRBJ2-7; tentative D call: TRBD2 (5 bases). V was clipped by 4 bases and J by 5 bases, with 10 bases between them. Germline lookup yields CDR1 SGHNT and CDR2 YYREEE (reference sequence). CDR3 length: 12 residues. CDR3 sequence (DNA): TGTGCCAGCAGCGGACTTACCCACGAGCAGTACTTC. It is translated as CASSGLTHEQYF.

The chain uses TRBV10-3 and TRBJ1-5; 7 bases match TRBD1. With V trimmed by 6 bases and J by 7 bases, 6 bases remained unmatched. Per the germline V gene, CDR1 is ENHRY and CDR2 is SYGVKD. This CDR3 contains 13 residues. The CDR3 protein is CAIRADRDQPQHF. CDR3 nucleotide sequence: TGTGCCATCAGGGCCGACAGGGACCAGCCCCAGCATTTT.

The gene calls are TRBV5-1 and TRBJ1-2; D gene ambiguous. The CDR3 covers 15 residues. CDR1 is SGHRS and CDR2 is YFSETQ in the germline V gene. V lost 0 bases and J 6 bases, leaving 15 bases between the germline ends. CDR3 amino acids: CASSLGLTKEDGYTF. DNA of the CDR3: TGCGCCAGCAGCTTGGGTTTGACGAAGGAGGATGGCTACACCTTC.

The chain carries TRBV15 and TRBJ1-2; the D is unclear. The germline V and J ends were trimmed by 0 bases and 8 bases, with 19 bases remaining between them. Germline assignment: CDR1 LNHNV and CDR2 YYDKDF (reference sequence). CDR3 length: 16 residues. The CDR3 here is CATSRDRAGTGFGYTF. Written as DNA, the CDR3 is TGTGCCACCAGCAGAGATCGGGCGGGCACGGGCTTCGGCTACACCTTC.

V is TRBV11-3 and J is TRBJ2-2; D is possibly TRBD2 (6 bases). CDR1 SGHNT and CDR2 YENEEA come from the germline V gene. V shed 4 bases and J shed 6 bases, with 15 bases lying between them. CDR3 length equals 15 residues. Here the CDR3 reads CASSSRAEGSGELFF. The CDR3 bases are TGTGCCAGCAGCTCTCGCGCGGAGGGCTCCGGGGAGCTGTTTTTT.

The rearrangement joins TRBV7-6 to TRBJ2-5, with 11 bases fitting TRBD2. CDR1 is SGHVS and CDR2 is FNYEAQ in the germline V gene. The CDR3 has 15 amino acids. The junction had 1 base not matched to a gene; V was cut back by 0 bases and J by 4 bases. The CDR3 DNA sequence: TGTGCCAGCAGCTTAGCGGGGACTAGCGGAGAGACCCAGTACTTC. Translation: CASSLAGTSGETQYF.

The V and J genes are TRBV15 and TRBJ1-4; D uncertain. Germline CDR1 LNHNV, CDR2 YYDKDF (reference sequence). Trimming took 0 bases from V and 0 from J, leaving 11 bases between them. The CDR3 has 17 amino acids. The CDR3 spells CATSREDVATTNEKLFF. In DNA, the CDR3 is TGTGCCACCAGCAGAGAGGATGTAGCGACAACTAATGAAAAACTGTTTTTT. The full variable domain, in which reference TRBV15 and TRBJ1-4 provide the parts outside the CDR3, is DAMVIQNPRYQVTQFGKPVTLSCSQTLNHNVMYWYQQKSSQAPKLLFHYYDKDFNNEADTPDNFQSRRPNTSFCFLDIRSPGLGDTAMYLCATSREDVATTNEKLFFGSGTQLSVL.

V gene TRBV5-1 combines with J gene TRBJ2-1, with D possibly matching TRBD2 (6 bases). This CDR3 region has 15 residues. The V end was cut by 6 bases, the J end by 2 bases, with 15 bases between. The germline V gene encodes CDR1 SGHRS and CDR2 YFSETQ. CDR3 loop: CASTPEGNPYNEQFF. The CDR3 DNA reads TGCGCCAGCACCCCGGAGGGGAACCCCTACAATGAGCAGTTCTTC.

J is TRBJ2-7 and V is TRBV19; 8 bases line up with TRBD2. CDR3 length equals 15 residues. V was pared by 3 bases and J by 6 bases, with 10 bases of the junction left unmatched. Germline CDR1 and CDR2: LNHDA and SQIVND (reference sequence). The CDR3 DNA is TGTGCCAGTAGTATTCACGCTGGACTAGCCGGCGAGCAGTACTTC. Translated: CASSIHAGLAGEQYF.